This T cell receptor beta chain was sequenced in a study of cytomegalovirus exposure and HLA in healthy donors. On this clone itself: Its antigen remains unidentified.

Primers: 60 Vbeta forward and 13 Jbeta reverse. Libraries were prepared by immunoSEQ multiplex PCR; TCRdb keeps only in-frame clonotypes and omits some of them. The sample contains 150,000 to 200,000 clones, about four fifths of which appear only once. The study, taken as a whole, reports: In an earlier analysis, about 87% or about 30%: the productive usage of most TCR beta V segments.

The source of this sequence is a woman aged 25 to 39 in good health and CMV-seropositive. Sequences were obtained from PBMCs.

The CDR3 DNA reads as TGTGCCAGTAGTATCCGGAGACAGGGGATCCTTAACACCGGGGAGCTGTTTTTT. It yields the protein CASSIRRQGILNTGELFF. The chain uses TRBV19 and TRBJ2-2; 8 bases are shared with TRBD1. The J segment lost 2 bases and the V segment lost 3 bases, leaving 11 bases of the junction unmatched. The CDR3 is made up of 18 amino acids. The germline V gene has CDR1 LNHDA and CDR2 SQIVND (reference sequence).